These 6 T cell receptor beta chains were sequenced from one sample in a study of shared clonotypes between healthy human individuals. Assay: immunoSEQ multiplex PCR; the TCRdb copy retains only in-frame clones and omits some. The table has roughly 2.6 million clones, around 90% seen once; the top ten hold more than 0.12%. The sample taken for sequencing was naive CD4+ T cells sorted from blood. The subset was: CD45RA+ positively selected. Source of these receptors: a man younger than 35 in good health.

This rearrangement joins TRBV6-1 to TRBJ2-7; 8 nucleotides align to TRBD1. The CDR3 is made up of 16 amino acids. The germline V gene has CDR1 MNHNS and CDR2 SASEGT. With V trimmed by 4 bases and J by 6 bases, 14 bases remained unmatched. This CDR3 reads CASSVDRGSVGSEQYF. CDR3 coding DNA: TGTGCCAGCAGTGTCGACAGGGGATCTGTCGGATCCGAGCAGTACTTC.

This chain joins TRBV5-1 and TRBJ2-5; 8 bases map to TRBD2. Germline V gene data show CDR1 as SGHRS and CDR2 as YFSETQ. Trimming removed 4 bases from V and 5 bases from J; junction bases left unmatched: 13. This CDR3 is 16 amino acids long. This CDR3 reads CASSLGEAGVRETQYF. For the CDR3, the DNA is TGCGCCAGCAGCCTTGGGGAAGCGGGAGTCCGGGAGACCCAGTACTTC.

The genes are TRBV11-2 and TRBJ2-5; TRBD2 matches at 13 bases. Germline V lookup: CDR1 SGHAT, CDR2 FQNNGV. This CDR3 is 16 amino acids long. With 5 bases clipped from V and 5 bases from J, the junction kept 8 bases outside the gene matches. In nucleotides, the CDR3 is TGTGCCAGCAGCCCCCTCGGACTAGCGGGAGTCGAGACCCAGTACTTC. Amino acids: CASSPLGLAGVETQYF.

The genes are TRBV6-5 and TRBJ2-5; D unclear. V lost 0 bases and J 3 bases, leaving 5 bases between the germline ends. Germline loops: CDR1 MNHEY, CDR2 SVGAGI. This CDR3 is built from 13 residues. CDR3 coding DNA: TGTGCCAGCAGTTACTCACTGAAAGAGACCCAGTACTTC. Its protein is CASSYSLKETQYF.

The genes are TRBV30 and TRBJ1-6; perhaps TRBD1 as D (5 bases). Germline V CDR1 and CDR2: GTSNPN, SVGIG (reference sequence). This CDR3 has 14 residues. Trimming left V 1 base short and J 6 bases short, with 10 bases between. CDR3 in amino acids: CAWSETGSNSPLHF. As DNA, the CDR3 is TGTGCCTGGAGTGAAACAGGTTCTAATTCACCCCTCCACTTT.

The chain joins TRBV19 to TRBJ2-1; D might be TRBD1 or TRBD2, each matching 7 bases. Germline lookup yields CDR1 LNHDA and CDR2 SQIVND (reference sequence). The ends were cut back, 5 bases at V and 0 bases at J, with 14 bases in the middle. The CDR3 is made up of 16 amino acids. This CDR3 is CASSYRGGSSYNEQFF. In nucleotides, the CDR3 is TGTGCCAGTAGTTACAGGGGCGGGAGCTCCTACAATGAGCAGTTCTTC.